This TCR beta chain was recorded in a study of T cell repertoires in cytomegalovirus infection. Study information: Matching HLA type and CMV infection were both indicated by public TCR beta signatures.

TCRdb fed the reads into MiXCR, producing one record per CDR3 protein. This table has about 830,000 distinct CDR3 sequences, about 30% appearing once. Whole-study findings and limits: CMV-specific TCR beta clonotypes restricted by HLA-C dominated the ex vivo response.

This CDR3 has 15 residues. V was pared by 1 base and J by 5 bases, with 7 bases of the junction left unmatched. Germline V gene lookup returns CDR1 MGHRA and CDR2 YSYEKL. In its sample, this clonotype was seen a few times. Antigen unknown. This sequence was found in a human donor in good health (CMV status not recorded). Some clones in this sample may be carry-over from other donors' samples. Sequenced material: cultured CD8+ T cells from PBMCs, taken from culture after CMV antigen stimulation. This chain uses TRBV4-1 with TRBJ1-1; 7 bases align to TRBD1. In DNA form, the CDR3 reads TGCGCCAGCAGCCAAGGTGAGGGGGCGCAGACTGAAGCTTTCTTT. This sequence encodes CASSQGEGAQTEAFF.